This T cell receptor beta chain appears in the sequencing data of a study of tumor-infiltrating lymphocytes in oesophageal squamous cell carcinoma. The germline CDR1 and CDR2 sequences are SGHTA and FQGNSA. The CDR3 length is 15 residues. V lost 3 bases, J lost 5 bases, and 7 bases stayed unmatched. TCRdb passed the PCR reads through MiXCR, listing each CDR3 protein once. The data contain more than 9,500 distinct CDR3 sequences, approximately 54% of them singletons. Sequencing was carried out using esophageal tumor tissue. This clonotype was obtained from a male donor with esophageal squamous cell carcinoma. This chain joins TRBV7-2 and TRBJ1-2, with 9 bases matching TRBD1. The CDR3 DNA sequence: TGTGCCAGCAGCTTGTACAGGGACAGGGAATATGGCTACACCTTC. It yields the protein CASSLYRDREYGYTF.